The TCR beta chain under discussion was sequenced for a study of identical twins. TCRdb re-called the 5' RACE reads through MiXCR, storing one row per CDR3 protein. The sample shows 1.5 million to 2 million distinct CDR3 sequences, less than 35% of them seen only once. This clonotype has just a few counts. The germline V gene encodes CDR1 DFQATT and CDR2 SNEGSKA (reference sequence). J was trimmed by 4 bases and V by 6 bases; bases with no gene match: 10. This CDR3 has 15 residues. Sequences were obtained from cord blood. The TCR originated in a newborn girl in good health. This chain connects TRBV20-1 to TRBJ2-7, with 12 bases that match TRBD2. DNA for the CDR3: TGCAGTGCCGAGAGCCCCGGGACTAGCGGGTACGAGCAGTACTTC. It yields the protein CSAESPGTSGYEQYF.